This record concerns one T cell receptor beta chain sequence. What it binds is not known. The sample is drawn from a study of shared clonotypes between healthy human individuals. Study findings and constraints: Generation probabilities of non-shared clonotypes were lower (relative to those shared by all four donors).

V was shortened by 1 base and J by 3 bases, with 19 bases between the two germline ends. This CDR3 region has 18 residues. CDR1 and CDR2 from the germline V gene are SGHNT and YENEEA. Original data processing: As immunoSEQ supplied junction-only sequences (without quality scores), filtering differed. Here immunoSEQ multiplex PCR was the method, and the copy in TCRdb shows in-frame clones only, minus some. V and J calls plus clone size are reproduced from that table; the DNA served to infer D and trimming. The sample includes about 1 million clones, about 75% of them seen just once. The study separated CD4+ cells into CD45RA+ naive and CD45RA-negative memory subsets.

The rearrangement links TRBV11-3 to TRBJ2-1; tentative D call: TRBD1 (6 bases). This TCR was recovered from a man between 18 and 35 years old in good health. The sequenced material came from memory CD4+ T cells sorted from blood. Noted subset: CD45RA-negative fraction. The CDR3 sequence is CASSLGAQTGTSYNEQFF. CDR3 coding DNA: TGTGCCAGCAGCTTAGGCGCCCAAACCGGGACAAGCTACAATGAGCAGTTCTTC.